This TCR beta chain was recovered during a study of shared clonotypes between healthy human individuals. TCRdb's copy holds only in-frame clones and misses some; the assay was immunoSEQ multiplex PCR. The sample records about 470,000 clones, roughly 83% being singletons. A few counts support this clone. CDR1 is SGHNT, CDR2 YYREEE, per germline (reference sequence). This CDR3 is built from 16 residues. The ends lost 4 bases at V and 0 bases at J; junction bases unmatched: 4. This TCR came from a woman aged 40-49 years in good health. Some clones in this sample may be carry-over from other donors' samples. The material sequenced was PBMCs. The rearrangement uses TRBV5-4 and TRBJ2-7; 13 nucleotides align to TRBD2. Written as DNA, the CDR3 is TGTGCCAGCAGCCCGGGACTAGCGGGACCCTCCTACGAGCAGTACTTC. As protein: CASSPGLAGPSYEQYF.